Each of the 5 T cell receptor beta chains below was sequenced from the same sample in a study of T cells in Graves' hyperthyroidism and ophthalmopathy. Authors of the study amplified TCR beta CDR3 regions from RNA transcripts. With the HTBI primer set, the TCR CDR3 went through a first round of RT-PCR. TCRdb fed the multiplex PCR reads into MiXCR, producing one record per CDR3 protein. This table has some 570,000 distinct CDR3 sequences, about 15% appearing once. Sequenced material: blood. These receptors were taken from a woman between 18 and 30 years old with Graves' ophthalmopathy.

This clonotype was counted many times. The rearrangement joins TRBV6-1 to TRBJ2-1, with D perhaps TRBD2 (5 bases). There are 15 residues in the CDR3. From germline, CDR1 is MNHNS and CDR2 SASEGT. Trimming took off 6 bases at V and 0 bases at J, with 12 bases between the two ends. CDR3 loop: CASRREWTSYNEQFF. The CDR3 coding sequence is TGTGCCAGCAGGAGGGAGTGGACCTCCTACAATGAGCAGTTCTTC.

The chain recombines TRBV5-1 with TRBJ2-2; D is possibly TRBD1 or TRBD2 (7 bases each). Between the trimmed V and J ends, which lost 1 base and 5 bases, there was a span of 15 bases. This CDR3 spans 16 amino acids. Germline-derived CDR1 and CDR2 are SGHRS and YFSETQ. CDR3 sequence (DNA): TGCGCCAGCAGCTTGCAGGGGGGGCCTAAGACCGGGGAGCTGTTTTTT. Its protein product is CASSLQGGPKTGELFF.

This clonotype was seen more than once but under ten times. The chain has TRBV4-1 and TRBJ2-7; 7 nucleotides agree with TRBD2. The junction had 5 bases not matched to a gene; V was cut back by 0 bases and J by 3 bases. This CDR3 has 15 amino acids. Per germline, CDR1 MGHRA and CDR2 YSYEKL. The CDR3 bases are TGCGCCAGCAGCCAAGAGAAGCGGGGCCTCTACGAGCAGTACTTC. This encodes CASSQEKRGLYEQYF.

Many counts were recorded for this clonotype. The V call is TRBV7-2, the J call TRBJ1-2; perhaps TRBD1 as D (5 bases). This CDR3 spans 16 amino acids. CDR1 is SGHTA and CDR2 is FQGNSA in the germline V gene. With 8 bases removed from V and 5 bases from J, the gap between germline ends came to 24 bases. The CDR3 DNA follows: TGTGCCAGCGGGCCAGGGCCCAAATCCCCTCTATATGGCTACACCTTC. It yields the protein CASGPGPKSPLYGYTF.

Only a few counts were recorded for this clonotype. The genes are TRBV27 and TRBJ2-7; 7 nucleotides match TRBD1. V gave up 5 bases and J gave up 2 bases; unmatched junction bases: 18. Per germline, CDR1 MNHEY and CDR2 SMNVEV (reference sequence). This CDR3 is 18 amino acids long. CDR3 protein: CASSMRTGVSGRAYEQYF. DNA of the CDR3: TGTGCCAGCAGTATGCGGACAGGAGTTAGTGGTAGGGCCTACGAGCAGTACTTC.